Each of the 3 T cell receptor beta chains below was sequenced from the same sample in a study of pediatric ulcerative colitis. One to two pinch biopsies were taken from the rectum during colonoscopy. The table came from immunoSEQ multiplex PCR; TCRdb's copy has only in-frame clones and leaves some out. The data contain 23,000 or so clones, over 60% of them singletons. Sequencing was carried out using gut tissue. The receptors were gathered from a boy younger than 18 with severe ulcerative colitis.

The rearrangement links TRBV7-9 to TRBJ2-4; TRBD2 matches at 7 bases. From germline, CDR1 is SEHNR and CDR2 FQNEAQ (reference sequence). The CDR3 consists of 18 residues. Losses at the gene ends were 4 bases for V and 1 base for J; bases not matched to a gene: 13. The DNA for the CDR3 is TGTGCCAGCAGCTCTACCTGGGGCGGGGAGGGGGCCAAAAACATTCAGTACTTC. Encoded protein: CASSSTWGGEGAKNIQYF.

The chain's CDR3 is CASTPTAEVGNTEAFF. In DNA form, the CDR3 reads TGTGCCAGCACCCCGACGGCAGAGGTGGGGAACACTGAAGCTTTCTTT. The V gene is TRBV2, the J gene TRBJ1-1; D not resolved. This CDR3 is 16 amino acids long. The V gene lost 7 bases and the J gene lost 1 base, with 19 bases spanning the gap. CDR1 SNHLY and CDR2 FYNNEI come from the germline V gene.

In its sample, this clone was seen a few times. The genes are TRBV19 and TRBJ1-3; 7 nucleotides line up with TRBD1. The ends lost 8 bases at V and 2 bases at J; junction bases unmatched: 9. Germline CDR1 LNHDA, CDR2 SQIVND (reference sequence). CDR3 length: 15 amino acids. CDR3 DNA sequence: TGTGCCAGTGAGGCGAGGGGGCGCGCTGGAAACACCATATATTTT. Translated, it gives CASEARGRAGNTIYF.